This T cell receptor (beta chain) comes out of a study of cytomegalovirus exposure and HLA in healthy donors. CDR1 and CDR2 (germline): SGHRS, YFSETQ. CDR3 length: 11 residues. Primers included in the PCR were 60 Vbeta and 13 Jbeta primers. Repertoires were generated with immunoSEQ multiplex PCR, while TCRdb's copy carries only in-frame clones and drops some. This sample yields about 200,000 clones, of which over 80% are seen a single time; roughly 1.3% belongs to the top ten. Regarding this clone: At one end the junction does not follow the germline gene, possibly because of a read error.

Source material: PBMCs. The chain has TRBV5-1 and TRBJ2-1; D gene ambiguous. The sequence was collected from a man aged 30-40 years in good health and CMV-seronegative. CDR3 region: CASSSYYEQFF. The DNA of the CDR3 is TGCGCCAGCAGTTCCTACTATGAGCAGTTCTTC. The full variable domain, its missing parts supplied by reference TRBV5-1 and TRBJ2-1, is KAGVTQTPRYLIKTRGQQVTLSCSPISGHRSVSWYQQTPGQGLQFLFEYFSETQRNKGNFPGRFSGRQFSNSRSEMNVSTLELGDSALYLCASSSYYEQFFGPGTRLTVL.